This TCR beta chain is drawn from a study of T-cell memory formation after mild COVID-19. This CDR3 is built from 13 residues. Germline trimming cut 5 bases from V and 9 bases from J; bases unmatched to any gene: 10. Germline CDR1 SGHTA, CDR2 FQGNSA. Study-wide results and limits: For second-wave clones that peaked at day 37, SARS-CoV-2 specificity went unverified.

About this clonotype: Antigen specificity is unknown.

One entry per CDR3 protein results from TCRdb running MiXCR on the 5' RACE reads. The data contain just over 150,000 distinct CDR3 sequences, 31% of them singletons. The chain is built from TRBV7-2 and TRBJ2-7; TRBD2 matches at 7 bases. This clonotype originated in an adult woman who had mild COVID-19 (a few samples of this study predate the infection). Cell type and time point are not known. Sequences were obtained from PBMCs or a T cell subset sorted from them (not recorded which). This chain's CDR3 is CASSLAPGEGQYF. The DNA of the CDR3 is TGTGCCAGCAGCCTGGCTCCGGGGGAGGGGCAGTACTTC. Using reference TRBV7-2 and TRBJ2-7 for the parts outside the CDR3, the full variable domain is GAGVSQSPSNKVTEKGKDVELRCDPISGHTALYWYRQSLGQGLEFLIYFQGNSAPDKSGLPSDRFSAERTGGSVSTLTIQRTQQEDSAVYLCASSLAPGEGQYFGPGTRLTVT.